These 6 T cell receptor beta chains were sequenced from one sample in a study of cytomegalovirus exposure and HLA in healthy donors. The PCR employed 60 Vbeta primers together with 13 Jbeta primers. The protocol was immunoSEQ multiplex PCR, while the TCRdb copy is restricted to in-frame clones and leaves out a portion. The sample lists 90,000 to 140,000 clones; about three quarters were seen once. Sequenced input: PBMCs. These TCRs come from a woman aged 40 to 49 in good health and CMV-seropositive.

The chain employs TRBV2 and TRBJ2-2, with 9 bases aligning to TRBD1. Germline CDR1 is SNHLY and CDR2 is FYNNEI. V shed 6 bases, J shed 7 bases, and the junction held 6 bases outside the gene matches. The CDR3 runs 14 residues. The CDR3 sequence: CASRDRGEDGELFF. The CDR3 region has the DNA TGTGCCAGCAGGGACAGGGGTGAAGACGGGGAGCTGTTTTTT.

The chain joins TRBV7-3 to TRBJ1-1, with a tentative D call TRBD1 (5 bases). Trimming stripped 7 bases from V and 4 bases from J, with 10 bases between. Germline CDR1 and CDR2: SGHTA and FQGTGA. The CDR3 contains 12 residues. This chain's CDR3 is CASKGPGTEAFF. Written as DNA, the CDR3 is TGTGCCAGCAAGGGGCCCGGCACTGAAGCTTTCTTT.

The chain recombines TRBV9 with TRBJ2-2, with D tentatively TRBD1 (7 bases). The germline V and J ends were trimmed by 0 bases and 7 bases, with 16 bases remaining between them. This CDR3 region has 16 residues. The germline CDR1 and CDR2 sequences are SGDLS and YYNGEE. CDR3: CASSVGQGGYDGELFF. The CDR3 DNA reads as TGTGCCAGCAGCGTAGGGCAGGGGGGATATGACGGGGAGCTGTTTTTT.

This clone was counted a few times. The V call is TRBV7-3, the J call TRBJ2-7, with D perhaps TRBD1 (5 bases). Germline V gene lookup returns CDR1 SGHTA and CDR2 FQGTGA. The V gene lost 2 bases and the J gene lost 6 bases, with 11 bases spanning the gap. This CDR3 comprises 13 residues. Here the CDR3 DNA reads TGTGCCAGCAGCTTAGGGGTCCAGGGCGAGCAGTACTTC. Translating it yields CASSLGVQGEQYF.

The rearrangement links TRBV5-1 to TRBJ2-1; a possible D gene is TRBD1 (8 bases). The CDR3 is 14 amino acids. The germline gives CDR1 SGHRS, CDR2 YFSETQ. Trimming took off 4 bases at V and 9 bases at J, with 17 bases between the two ends. For the CDR3, the DNA is TGCGCCAGCAGCGATGTACAGGGGGGGAGTGAGCAGTTCTTC. This gives the protein CASSDVQGGSEQFF.

The rearrangement links TRBV7-2 to TRBJ1-5; D ambiguous. Germline CDR1 SGHTA, CDR2 FQGNSA. This CDR3 is 13 amino acids long. Trimming shortened V by 1 base and J by 9 bases, and 10 bases separated the two germline ends. In DNA, the CDR3 is TGTGCCAGCAGCTTAGTGCGGGATCGGCCCCAGCATTTT. Protein sequence: CASSLVRDRPQHF. Complete variable domain (other parts from reference TRBV7-2 and TRBJ1-5): GAGVSQSPSNKVTEKGKDVELRCDPISGHTALYWYRQSLGQGLEFLIYFQGNSAPDKSGLPSDRFSAERTGGSVSTLTIQRTQQEDSAVYLCASSLVRDRPQHFGDGTRLSIL.